The entry that follows covers one T cell receptor (beta chain) sequence. The antigen is unknown. V shed 1 base and J 10 bases; nucleotides not matched to a gene: 7. The CDR3 has 16 residues. The V gene's germline CDR1 is LGHDT and CDR2 YNNKEL (reference sequence). This specimen comes from a study of T cells in Graves' hyperthyroidism and ophthalmopathy. Findings and limits, study-wide: Progression to ophthalmopathy was predicted a median of roughly 6.5 months early.

Diagnoses were established using clinical symptoms, serum thyroxine and TRAb, thyroid ultrasound and orbital computed tomography. Researchers took RNA transcripts and amplified the TCR beta CDR3 regions from them. The primer set for the first-round RT-PCR of the TCR CDR3 was HTBI. TCRdb analysed the multiplex PCR reads with MiXCR anew, one entry per CDR3 protein. This table holds some 720,000 distinct CDR3 sequences, roughly 15% found once. The specimen was blood. V gene TRBV3-1 combines with J gene TRBJ1-6; TRBD1 matches 10 bases. The TCR comes from a man younger than 35 with Graves' hyperthyroidism. This chain's CDR3 is CASSQVRTGGRSPLHF. Here the CDR3 DNA reads TGTGCCAGCAGCCAAGTGAGGACAGGGGGACGGTCACCCCTCCACTTT.